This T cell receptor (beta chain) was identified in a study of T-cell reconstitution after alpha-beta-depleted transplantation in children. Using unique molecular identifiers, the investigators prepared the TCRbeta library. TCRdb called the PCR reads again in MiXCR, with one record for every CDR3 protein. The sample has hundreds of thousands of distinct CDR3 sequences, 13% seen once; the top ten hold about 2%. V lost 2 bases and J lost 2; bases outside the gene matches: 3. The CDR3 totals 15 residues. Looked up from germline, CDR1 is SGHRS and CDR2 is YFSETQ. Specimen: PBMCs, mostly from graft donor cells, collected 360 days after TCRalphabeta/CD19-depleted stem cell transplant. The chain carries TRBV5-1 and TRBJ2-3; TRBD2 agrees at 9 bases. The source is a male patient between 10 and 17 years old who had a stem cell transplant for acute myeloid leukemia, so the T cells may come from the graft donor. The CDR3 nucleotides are TGCGCCAGCAGCTTCCCTAGCGGGAACACAGATACGCAGTATTTT. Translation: CASSFPSGNTDTQYF. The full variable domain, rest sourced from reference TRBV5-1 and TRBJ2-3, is KAGVTQTPRYLIKTRGQQVTLSCSPISGHRSVSWYQQTPGQGLQFLFEYFSETQRNKGNFPGRFSGRQFSNSRSEMNVSTLELGDSALYLCASSFPSGNTDTQYFGPGTRLTVL.